The 22 T cell receptor beta chains listed next were all sequenced from one sample in a study of T cells in Graves' hyperthyroidism and ophthalmopathy. Regions amplified from RNA transcripts were the TCR beta CDR3 regions. The HTBI primer set drove a first-round RT-PCR of the TCR CDR3. Via MiXCR, TCRdb re-called the multiplex PCR reads, giving one row per CDR3 protein. The table records over 400,000 distinct CDR3 sequences, roughly 15% of them present only once. The sequenced material came from blood. The receptors here all came from a man between 18 and 35 years old with Graves' ophthalmopathy.

This clonotype was detected a few times. This chain connects TRBV10-1 to TRBJ2-3, with D maybe TRBD1 (5 bases). Trimming removed 2 bases at V and 2 bases at J, with 11 bases between. The CDR3 is 15 residues long. Looked up from germline, CDR1 is WNHNN and CDR2 is SYGVQD (reference sequence). The CDR3 loop is CASSEGASPTDTQYF. CDR3 coding DNA: TGCGCCAGCAGTGAGGGGGCCAGTCCCACAGATACGCAGTATTTT.

This clonotype was detected many times. J is TRBJ1-1 and V is TRBV27, with 7 bases fitting TRBD1. The CDR3 loop spans 15 amino acids. J lost 1 base, V lost 5 bases, and 7 bases had no gene match. Germline V gene sequence: CDR1 MNHEY, CDR2 SMNVEV (reference sequence). The chain's CDR3 is CASSDTGVWNTEAFF. The CDR3 nucleotides read TGTGCCAGCAGTGACACAGGGGTATGGAACACTGAAGCTTTCTTT.

At least ten counts were recorded for this clonotype. V gene TRBV4-1 combines with J gene TRBJ1-1, with D unclear. With 0 bases removed from V and 2 bases from J, the gap between germline ends came to 7 bases. Germline loops: CDR1 MGHRA, CDR2 YSYEKL. The CDR3 extends over 14 amino acids. The CDR3 nucleotides are TGCGCCAGCAGCCAAGAATTGGGTAACACTGAAGCTTTCTTT. This codes for CASSQELGNTEAFF.

This clonotype was found many times. This chain links TRBV9 with TRBJ2-3, with D uncertain. V gave up 0 bases and J gave up 5 bases, with 7 bases separating them. This CDR3 is built from 13 residues. Germline assignment: CDR1 SGDLS and CDR2 YYNGEE. Here the CDR3 reads CASSVDAGDTQYF. Written as DNA, the CDR3 is TGTGCCAGCAGCGTAGACGCAGGAGATACGCAGTATTTT.

The chain uses TRBV20-1 and TRBJ1-5; 9 positions match TRBD1. The CDR3 is 15 amino acids. J was trimmed by 9 bases and V by 0 bases; bases with no gene match: 9. From germline, CDR1 is DFQATT and CDR2 SNEGSKA (reference sequence). The CDR3 DNA is TGCAGTGCTAGAGATATAGGACAGGGGTTTGGGCCCCAGCATTTT. Its protein is CSARDIGQGFGPQHF.

This clonotype was recorded many times. The chain combines TRBV29-1 with TRBJ2-5, with 8 positions matching TRBD1. J was trimmed by 1 base and V by 1 base; bases with no gene match: 2. CDR1 is SQVTM, CDR2 ANQGSEA, per germline. The length of the CDR3 is 14 residues. The DNA for the CDR3 is TGCAGCGTTGAAGGACAGGGGTCCCAAGAGACCCAGTACTTC. Residues: CSVEGQGSQETQYF.

V and J are TRBV12-3 or TRBV12-4 and TRBJ2-7, with 10 bases identical to TRBD2. The CDR3 is 16 amino acids. V was clipped by 0 bases and J by 1 base; unmatched bases: 3. The DNA for the CDR3 is TGTGCCAGCAGTTTAGCGCTAGCGGGAGAGTCCTACGAGCAGTACTTC. Protein product: CASSLALAGESYEQYF.

The chain links TRBV6-1 to TRBJ2-7, with TRBD1 matching 7 bases. Germline-derived CDR1 and CDR2 are MNHNS and SASEGT. J lost 2 bases, V lost 6 bases, and 10 bases had no gene match. The CDR3 sequence is 15 residues long. The CDR3: CASSPLPTGTYEQYF. Here the CDR3 DNA reads TGTGCCAGCAGCCCACTCCCGACAGGGACCTACGAGCAGTACTTC.

This clonotype was detected ten times or more. This sequence joins TRBV27 and TRBJ2-3; D is undetermined. V was shortened by 2 bases and J by 0 bases, with 15 bases between the two germline ends. This CDR3 region has 17 residues. Germline assignment: CDR1 MNHEY and CDR2 SMNVEV (reference sequence). In nucleotides, the CDR3 is TGTGCCAGCAGTTTAAGGGCGGACCGATTTAGCACAGATACGCAGTATTTT. Protein product: CASSLRADRFSTDTQYF.

This clonotype was observed at least ten times. The chain joins TRBV20-1 to TRBJ2-7; no definite D call. This CDR3 is built from 12 residues. The germline V and J ends were trimmed by 7 bases and 2 bases, with 12 bases remaining between them. The germline CDR1 and CDR2 sequences are DFQATT and SNEGSKA (reference sequence). Here the CDR3 DNA reads TGCAGTGTCCCTAAAGGAACCTACGAGCAGTACTTC. Protein: CSVPKGTYEQYF.

This clonotype was counted ten times or more. V is TRBV6-1 and J is TRBJ2-3; TRBD2 matches 9 bases. This CDR3 is 16 amino acids long. Germline V gives CDR1 MNHNS, CDR2 SASEGT. V dropped 3 bases and J dropped 0; count of bases not matched to a gene: 4. The CDR3 loop is CASSEGAGGSTDTQYF. In DNA, the CDR3 is TGTGCCAGCAGTGAGGGGGCGGGGGGGAGCACAGATACGCAGTATTTT.

This clonotype was found many times. V usage is TRBV11-2 and J usage is TRBJ2-5; 7 bases fit TRBD2. J lost 5 bases, V lost 4 bases, and 10 bases had no gene match. The CDR3 contains 15 residues. Looked up from germline, CDR1 is SGHAT and CDR2 is FQNNGV. The CDR3 DNA follows: TGTGCCAGCAGCTGGACGGTGGGGCGGGGGGAGACCCAGTACTTC. Protein sequence: CASSWTVGRGETQYF.

The chain uses TRBV11-1 and TRBJ2-1, with 14 bases matching TRBD2. V lost 5 bases and J lost 7; bases outside the gene matches: 7. The CDR3 extends over 16 amino acids. Per germline, CDR1 SGHAT and CDR2 FQDESV (reference sequence). CDR3 protein: CASSPFGLAGGNEQFF. The CDR3 DNA reads TGTGCCAGCAGCCCTTTCGGACTAGCGGGAGGAAATGAGCAGTTCTTC.

This clonotype was detected many times. The rearrangement links TRBV6-1 to TRBJ1-2, with no clear D. The germline V gene has CDR1 MNHNS and CDR2 SASEGT. CDR3 length: 14 residues. Trimming took off 5 bases at V and 8 bases at J, with 18 bases between the two ends. The chain's CDR3 is CASSQDPRVGGYTF. CDR3 sequence (DNA): TGTGCCAGCAGTCAAGACCCTCGAGTGGGAGGCTACACCTTC.

This clonotype came up many times. The chain has TRBV24-1 and TRBJ2-3; 8 nucleotides agree with TRBD2. The length of the CDR3 is 16 residues. After removal of 0 bases from V and 4 bases from J, the junction contained 5 bases not matched to a gene. The germline V gene has CDR1 KGHDR and CDR2 SFDVKD. The CDR3 spells CATSDLKRGWSDTQYF. DNA for the CDR3: TGTGCCACCAGTGATTTGAAGCGGGGGTGGTCAGATACGCAGTATTTT.

This clonotype was detected ten times or more. This rearrangement joins TRBV5-1 to TRBJ2-1, with 10 positions matching TRBD1. J was trimmed by 10 bases and V by 0 bases; bases with no gene match: 4. This CDR3 has 14 amino acids. The germline V gene encodes CDR1 SGHRS and CDR2 YFSETQ. The CDR3 region is CASSLVDRGREQFF. The CDR3 region has the DNA TGCGCCAGCAGCTTGGTGGACAGGGGGAGAGAGCAGTTCTTC. Based on the CDR3 plus reference TRBV5-1 and TRBJ2-1, the full variable domain is KAGVTQTPRYLIKTRGQQVTLSCSPISGHRSVSWYQQTPGQGLQFLFEYFSETQRNKGNFPGRFSGRQFSNSRSEMNVSTLELGDSALYLCASSLVDRGREQFFGPGTRLTVL.

This clonotype was found many times. The chain couples TRBV3-1 to TRBJ2-7, with 7 bases matching TRBD2. Germline lookup yields CDR1 LGHDT and CDR2 YNNKEL (reference sequence). V was clipped by 4 bases and J by 2 bases; unmatched bases: 2. This CDR3 is 13 amino acids long. DNA of the CDR3: TGTGCCAGCAGCCGGGAGGGCCCCTACGAGCAGTACTTC. Translation: CASSREGPYEQYF.

This sequence joins TRBV5-6 and TRBJ2-7, with D unresolved. V was shortened by 0 bases and J by 2 bases, with 9 bases between the two germline ends. There are 14 residues in the CDR3. The germline V gene has CDR1 SGHDT and CDR2 YYEEEE. CDR3: CASSLGQAPYEQYF. In nucleotides, the CDR3 is TGTGCCAGCAGCTTGGGGCAGGCCCCCTACGAGCAGTACTTC.

The sample holds many counts of this clonotype. The CDR3 protein is CASTRETRETQYF. The CDR3 DNA reads TGTGCCAGCACACGAGAGACGCGGGAGACCCAGTACTTC. This chain connects TRBV6-2 or TRBV6-3 to TRBJ2-5; D is ambiguous. Per germline, CDR1 MNHEY and CDR2 SVGEGT. This CDR3 contains 13 residues. Trimming left V 7 bases short and J 5 bases short, with 14 bases between.

The V call is TRBV11-2, the J call TRBJ1-6, with 9 bases that match TRBD1. Germline assignment: CDR1 SGHAT and CDR2 FQNNGV. There are 17 residues in the CDR3. With V trimmed by 5 bases and J by 1 base, 6 bases remained unmatched. Here the CDR3 reads CASSPGTGLSYNSPLHF. The CDR3 DNA follows: TGTGCCAGCAGCCCCGGGACAGGGCTGTCCTATAATTCACCCCTCCACTTT. The entire variable domain, with the rest obtained from reference TRBV11-2 and TRBJ1-6, is as follows: EAGVAQSPRYKIIEKRQSVAFWCNPISGHATLYWYQQILGQGPKLLIQFQNNGVVDDSQLPKDRFSAERLKGVDSTLKIQPAKLEDSAVYLCASSPGTGLSYNSPLHFGNGTRLTVT.

Only a few counts were recorded for this clonotype. A read error may account for a junction end that differs from germline. The chain uses TRBV6-1 and TRBJ1-1; possible D gene TRBD1, 5 bases. Germline V lookup: CDR1 MNHNS, CDR2 SASEGT. The CDR3 consists of 14 residues. The CDR3, as DNA: TGTGCCATCAGTGACGTGAAAGGGGCGAATGAAGCTTTCTTT. It yields the protein CAISDVKGANEAFF.

Many counts were recorded for this clonotype. This sequence joins TRBV12-3 or TRBV12-4 and TRBJ2-1, with a tentative D call TRBD2 (6 bases). V dropped 6 bases and J dropped 2 bases, with 8 bases sitting between them. The CDR3 length is 13 residues. The CDR3 DNA reads as TGTGCCAGCAGCACTAGCCCCTACAATGAGCAGTTCTTC. Translated, it gives CASSTSPYNEQFF.